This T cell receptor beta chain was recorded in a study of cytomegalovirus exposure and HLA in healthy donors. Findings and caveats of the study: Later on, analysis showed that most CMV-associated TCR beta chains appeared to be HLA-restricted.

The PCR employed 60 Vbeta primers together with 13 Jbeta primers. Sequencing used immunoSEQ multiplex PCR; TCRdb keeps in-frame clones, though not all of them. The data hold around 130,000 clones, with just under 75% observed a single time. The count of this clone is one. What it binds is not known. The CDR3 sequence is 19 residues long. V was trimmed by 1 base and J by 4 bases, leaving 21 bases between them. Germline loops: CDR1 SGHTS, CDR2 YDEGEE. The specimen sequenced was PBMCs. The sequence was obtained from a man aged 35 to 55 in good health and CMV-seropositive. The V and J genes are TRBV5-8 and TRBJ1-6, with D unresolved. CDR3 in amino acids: CASSLSPGPPDFYNSPLHF. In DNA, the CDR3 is TGTGCCAGCAGCTTGTCACCGGGTCCACCAGATTTTTATAATTCACCCCTCCACTTT.